This T cell receptor (beta chain) was recovered during a study of response to subunit inactivated influenza vaccine. TCRdb reprocessed the RT-PCR reads with MiXCR, giving one entry per CDR3 protein. The data contain around 580,000 distinct CDR3 sequences, around 15% of them singletons. Between the trimmed V and J ends, which lost 7 bases and 1 base, there was a span of 10 bases. The CDR3 loop spans 13 amino acids. Per germline, CDR1 SGHTA and CDR2 FQGNSA. This clonotype was obtained from a man aged 50-60 years who received an inactivated influenza vaccine. This sequence joins TRBV7-2 and TRBJ1-2; tentatively, D is TRBD1 (6 bases). This sample comprised PBMCs from blood, obtained roughly 12 days after vaccination. The CDR3 region has the DNA TGTGCCAGCACCCCACAGGGTAACTATGGCTACACCTTC. Its translation: CASTPQGNYGYTF.